A single sample is the source of the 20 T cell receptor beta chains below, sequenced in a study of beta chain features in type 1 diabetes. Sequencing targeted expressed TCRB transcripts, as all isolated RNA had been reverse transcribed. Produced via immunoSEQ multiplex PCR; TCRdb's table is partial and in-frame only. This table has around 500,000 clones, around 10% appearing once. The sample was naive CD4+ T cells from blood. The receptors come from a young woman in good health.

There are many counts of this clone. This sequence joins TRBV7-6 and TRBJ2-4; D is ambiguous. V was cut by 0 bases and J by 0 bases, with 12 bases left in between. Germline CDR1 is SGHVS and CDR2 is FNYEAQ. This CDR3 region has 17 residues. As DNA, the CDR3 is TGTGCCAGCAGCTTAGCGCAGGCAGGTCCAGCCAAAAACATTCAGTACTTC. Translated: CASSLAQAGPAKNIQYF.

Remarks on this clone: At one end the junction does not follow the germline gene, possibly because of a read error. This chain connects TRBV30 to TRBJ1-5; maybe TRBD1 (5 bases). There are 13 residues in the CDR3. The germline gives CDR1 GTSNPN, CDR2 SVGIG (reference sequence). The CDR3 DNA reads as TGTGCCTGGGGTGTCACAGGATATCAGCCCCAGCATTTT. This gives the protein CAWGVTGYQPQHF.

V gene TRBV18 combines with J gene TRBJ2-3; D is possibly TRBD1 (6 bases). With 3 bases removed from V and 0 bases from J, the gap between germline ends came to 10 bases. The CDR3 covers 15 residues. CDR1 and CDR2 from the germline V gene are KGHSH and LQKENI. The CDR3 coding sequence is TGTGCCAGCTCACCTGTCAGGGGAAGCACAGATACGCAGTATTTT. Protein product: CASSPVRGSTDTQYF.

A word on this clone: Other DNA sequences in this sample translate to the same CDR3. V usage is TRBV29-1 and J usage is TRBJ2-7, with D tentatively TRBD2 (6 bases). This CDR3 spans 13 amino acids. V gave up 4 bases and J gave up 0 bases, with 10 bases separating them. Per germline, CDR1 SQVTM and CDR2 ANQGSEA. CDR3 loop: CSVGDWSSYEQYF. In DNA, the CDR3 is TGCAGCGTTGGGGACTGGTCCTCCTACGAGCAGTACTTC.

This clone was seen a few times. J is TRBJ2-3 and V is TRBV13, with TRBD2 matching over 9 bases. Looked up from germline, CDR1 is PRHDT and CDR2 is FYEKMQ (reference sequence). The length of the CDR3 is 16 residues. The V and J ends lost 1 base and 3 bases, in that order; junction bases with no gene match: 5. The CDR3 loop reads CASSLVAGGPTDTQYF. DNA of the CDR3: TGTGCCAGCAGCTTAGTGGCGGGGGGGCCGACAGATACGCAGTATTTT.

CDR3 sequence (DNA): TGCGCCAGCACGGTGACCTCGGACACCGGGGAGCTGTTTTTT. It translates to CASTVTSDTGELFF. The chain employs TRBV5-1 and TRBJ2-2; no clear D. Between the trimmed V and J ends, which lost 6 bases and 3 bases, there was a span of 12 bases. The CDR3 extends over 14 amino acids. The germline gives CDR1 SGHRS, CDR2 YFSETQ.

The CDR3 nucleotides read TGTGCCAGCAGCTTAAGCTCGCGGAGCACAGATACGCAGTATTTT. This sequence encodes CASSLSSRSTDTQYF. This rearrangement joins TRBV11-3 to TRBJ2-3, with unresolved D. From germline, CDR1 is SGHNT and CDR2 YENEEA. The CDR3 loop spans 15 amino acids. The V gene lost 2 bases and the J gene lost 0 bases, with 9 bases spanning the gap.

The rearrangement uses TRBV7-8 and TRBJ2-7, with D possibly matching TRBD2 (5 bases). Trimming removed 6 bases at V and 6 bases at J, with 15 bases between. The CDR3 is made up of 13 amino acids. CDR1 SGHVS and CDR2 FQNEAQ come from the germline V gene. This CDR3 is CASRSGVSGEQYV. The DNA for the CDR3 is TGTGCCAGCAGATCCGGGGTATCAGGCGAGCAGTACGTC.

This clone was counted a few times. This chain joins TRBV27 and TRBJ1-2; the match to TRBD1 covers 10 bases. CDR1 MNHEY and CDR2 SMNVEV come from the germline V gene (reference sequence). This CDR3 has 15 amino acids. V lost 5 bases, J lost 3 bases, and 6 bases stayed unmatched. DNA for the CDR3: TGTGCCAGCAGTCCCCTGGACAGGGGGGACTATGGCTACACCTTC. Amino acid sequence: CASSPLDRGDYGYTF.

This clone has just a few counts. The gene calls are TRBV7-3 and TRBJ2-1; a weak D match, TRBD2 (6 bases). This CDR3 has 13 amino acids. Germline-derived CDR1 and CDR2 are SGHTA and FQGTGA. V was shortened by 3 bases and J by 10 bases, with 13 bases between the two germline ends. This CDR3 reads CASSFGTQEEQFF. For the CDR3, the DNA is TGTGCCAGCAGCTTCGGGACTCAAGAAGAGCAGTTCTTC. Drawing the rest from reference TRBV7-3 and TRBJ2-1, the complete variable domain is GAGVSQTPSNKVTEKGKYVELRCDPISGHTALYWYRQSLGQGPEFLIYFQGTGAADDSGLPNDRFFAVRPEGSVSTLKIQRTERGDSAVYLCASSFGTQEEQFFGPGTRLTVL.

This clone showed up just a few times. This chain uses TRBV7-2 with TRBJ1-2; TRBD1 matches at 8 bases. With V trimmed by 1 base and J by 8 bases, 9 bases remained unmatched. Germline V gene lookup returns CDR1 SGHTA and CDR2 FQGNSA. This CDR3 region has 15 residues. The CDR3 protein is CASSLVQGAYPGYTF. DNA for the CDR3: TGTGCCAGCAGCTTAGTCCAGGGGGCTTATCCGGGCTACACCTTC. Using reference TRBV7-2 and TRBJ1-2 for the parts outside the CDR3, the full variable domain is GAGVSQSPSNKVTEKGKDVELRCDPISGHTALYWYRQSLGQGLEFLIYFQGNSAPDKSGLPSDRFSAERTGGSVSTLTIQRTQQEDSAVYLCASSLVQGAYPGYTFGSGTRLTVV.

This clone was observed a few times. The chain employs TRBV10-3 and TRBJ2-7; 8 nucleotides align to TRBD2. Germline CDR1 is ENHRY and CDR2 is SYGVKD. The CDR3 spans 13 residues. The V and J ends lost 6 bases and 5 bases, in that order; junction bases with no gene match: 6. In DNA, the CDR3 is TGTGCCATCAGGCCGGGACTAGAGGACGAGCAGTACGTC. Translated: CAIRPGLEDEQYV.

CDR3 protein: CASSSGTSAGEQFF. CDR3 nucleotide sequence: TGCGCCAGCAGCTCCGGGACTAGCGCGGGAGAGCAGTTCTTC. V and J are TRBV5-1 and TRBJ2-1; 10 bases line up with TRBD2. Germline V gives CDR1 SGHRS, CDR2 YFSETQ. This CDR3 comprises 14 residues. With V trimmed by 3 bases and J by 10 bases, 7 bases remained unmatched.

This rearrangement joins TRBV5-1 to TRBJ2-5; TRBD2 matches at 9 bases. The trim removed 4 bases at V and 2 bases at J, leaving 6 bases unmatched. The CDR3 totals 15 residues. From germline, CDR1 is SGHRS and CDR2 YFSETQ. CDR3 coding DNA: TGCGCCAGCAGCCGGCCAGCGGGGGGACAAGAGACCCAGTACTTC. This translates into CASSRPAGGQETQYF.

The V and J genes are TRBV29-1 and TRBJ1-1; D gene unclear. Germline CDR1 and CDR2: SQVTM and ANQGSEA. This CDR3 spans 13 amino acids. Trimming took off 7 bases at V and 1 base at J, with 13 bases between the two ends. The CDR3 DNA is TGCAGCGCCCGGAGGGCCACGAACACTGAAGCTTTCTTT. Residues: CSARRATNTEAFF.

This clone was seen a few times. This chain links TRBV7-9 with TRBJ2-5; 7 positions match TRBD2. V was pared by 5 bases and J by 5 bases, with 8 bases of the junction left unmatched. CDR3 size: 14 residues. Germline CDR1 is SEHNR and CDR2 is FQNEAQ (reference sequence). CDR3 coding DNA: TGTGCCAGCAGCCCCAGTGGGGGAGGGGAGACCCAGTACTTC. Translated, it gives CASSPSGGGETQYF.

The V gene is TRBV7-9, the J gene TRBJ2-1; 8 bases agree with TRBD2. The germline gives CDR1 SEHNR, CDR2 FQNEAQ (reference sequence). Germline trimming cut 3 bases from V and 2 bases from J; bases unmatched to any gene: 3. CDR3 size: 15 residues. CDR3 nucleotides: TGTGCCAGCAGCTTTTCAGCGGGAGCCTACAATGAGCAGTTCTTC. Its translation: CASSFSAGAYNEQFF.

This rearrangement joins TRBV7-9 to TRBJ2-1; 9 nucleotides line up with TRBD2. From germline, CDR1 is SEHNR and CDR2 FQNEAQ (reference sequence). The V segment lost 5 bases and the J segment 5 bases; nucleotides outside the gene matches: 7. This CDR3 has 15 amino acids. The CDR3 reads CASSHHQRGDNEQFF. CDR3 coding DNA: TGTGCCAGCAGCCACCACCAGCGGGGGGACAATGAGCAGTTCTTC.

The chain carries TRBV7-9 and TRBJ2-1, with TRBD1 identical over 9 bases. J gave up 7 bases and V 5 bases, and 9 bases lay outside the gene matches. The germline V gene has CDR1 SEHNR and CDR2 FQNEAQ (reference sequence). The CDR3 spans 15 residues. CDR3 residues: CASSTYRGRRNEQFF. CDR3 in DNA: TGTGCCAGCAGCACCTACAGGGGGCGTCGGAATGAGCAGTTCTTC.

This clone was seen more than once but under ten times. The chain employs TRBV28 and TRBJ2-1; 9 positions agree with TRBD1. The CDR3 is 15 residues long. V gave up 5 bases and J gave up 5 bases; unmatched junction bases: 7. CDR1 MDHEN and CDR2 SYDVKM come from the germline V gene. The CDR3: CASSTRQGGNNEQFF. The CDR3 DNA reads as TGTGCCAGCAGTACGCGACAGGGGGGAAACAATGAGCAGTTCTTC. Full variable domain (remainder filled in from reference TRBV28 and TRBJ2-1): DVKVTQSSRYLVKRTGEKVFLECVQDMDHENMFWYRQDPGLGLRLIYFSYDVKMKEKGDIPEGYSVSREKKERFSLILESASTNQTSMYLCASSTRQGGNNEQFFGPGTRLTVL.